This T cell receptor beta chain was sequenced for a study of OX40 agonist ivuxolimab in advanced cancers. Study-level background: At doses from 0.01 to 10 mg/kg, patients were given intravenous ivuxolimab every 2 weeks.

Systemic immunosuppression or autoimmune disease history was grounds to exclude patients. Using immunoSEQ multiplex PCR, the repertoire was profiled, and TCRdb retains in-frame clones only, with some absent. The sample shows more than 80,000 clones, 91% of them seen only once. This clonotype was sampled from an adult with an advanced solid tumor such as melanoma, head and neck, liver or kidney cancer. The sample consisted of CD4+ or CD8+ T cells sorted from blood, taken in a trial of the OX40 agonist ivuxolimab.

CDR3 loop: CASGLVGGRGEQYF. Here the CDR3 DNA reads TGTGCCAGCGGACTTGTCGGCGGGAGAGGCGAGCAGTACTTC. The genes are TRBV11-2 and TRBJ2-7, with 7 bases fitting TRBD2. This CDR3 contains 14 residues. The germline V gene has CDR1 SGHAT and CDR2 FQNNGV. Germline trimming cut 8 bases from V and 6 bases from J; bases unmatched to any gene: 13.